The 28 T cell receptor beta chains presented below share a single source sample, sequenced in a study of cytomegalovirus exposure and HLA in healthy donors. Measured with immunoSEQ multiplex PCR; TCRdb has only the in-frame clones, and not every one. This sample has 100,000 to 150,000 clones, with 85% to 95% found just once. Specimen: PBMCs. The receptor source for this set is a woman between 18 and 29 years old in good health and CMV-seronegative.

This sequence joins TRBV6-1 and TRBJ2-1, with 12 positions matching TRBD2. The CDR3 is made up of 16 amino acids. V shed 1 base and J 9 bases; nucleotides not matched to a gene: 7. Looked up from germline, CDR1 is MNHNS and CDR2 is SASEGT. CDR3 bases: TGTGCCAGCAGTGAAGTTCGACTAGCGGGAGAGAGTGAGCAGTTCTTC. Translating gives CASSEVRLAGESEQFF.

In its sample, this clone was seen once. The rearrangement links TRBV2 to TRBJ1-4; D gene ambiguous. CDR1 is SNHLY and CDR2 is FYNNEI in the germline V gene. Trimming cost V 7 bases and J 8 bases, with 14 bases left between them. The CDR3 has 13 residues. CDR3 region: CASTLRSAEKLFF. The CDR3 DNA reads TGTGCCAGCACCCTGAGGTCGGCCGAAAAACTGTTTTTT. The full variable domain, with the rest looked up from reference TRBV2 and TRBJ1-4, is EPEVTQTPSHQVTQMGQEVILRCVPISNHLYFYWYRQILGQKVEFLVSFYNNEISEKSEIFDDQFSVERPDGSNFTLKIRSTKLEDSAMYFCASTLRSAEKLFFGSGTQLSVL.

The genes are TRBV19 and TRBJ1-5; 7 bases are a match to TRBD1. This CDR3 spans 15 amino acids. Germline V gives CDR1 LNHDA, CDR2 SQIVND (reference sequence). V shed 3 bases and J 6 bases; nucleotides not matched to a gene: 8. Written as DNA, the CDR3 is TGTGCCAGTAGTATCACTCACCAGGGGGGTCAGCCCCAGCATTTT. Translating gives CASSITHQGGQPQHF.

The chain couples TRBV30 to TRBJ2-5, with no clear D. Germline CDR1 is GTSNPN and CDR2 is SVGIG (reference sequence). V gave up 0 bases and J gave up 5 bases, with 4 bases separating them. The CDR3 consists of 11 residues. DNA of the CDR3: TGTGCCTGGAGTGTACTGGAGACCCAGTACTTC. It translates to CAWSVLETQYF.

The rearrangement uses TRBV7-6 and TRBJ2-3, with 9 bases identical to TRBD1. Per the germline V gene, CDR1 is SGHVS and CDR2 is FNYEAQ. Trimming took 5 bases from V and 6 from J; bases not matched to a gene: 9. There are 15 residues in the CDR3. The CDR3 loop reads CASSTQTGGWDTQYF. CDR3 DNA sequence: TGTGCCAGCAGCACTCAAACAGGGGGCTGGGATACGCAGTATTTT.

This chain joins TRBV4-1 and TRBJ1-5, with 9 bases lining up with TRBD1. The CDR3 has 17 amino acids. V dropped 0 bases and J dropped 4; count of bases not matched to a gene: 7. CDR1 is MGHRA, CDR2 YSYEKL, per germline. CDR3 DNA sequence: TGCGCCAGCAGCCAAGATCCCACAGGGGGCGGTAATCAGCCCCAGCATTTT. Its translation: CASSQDPTGGGNQPQHF.

The V call is TRBV5-4, the J call TRBJ2-7; tentatively, D is TRBD1 (6 bases). V shed 4 bases and J shed 2 bases, with 13 bases lying between them. The germline CDR1 and CDR2 sequences are SGHNT and YYREEE (reference sequence). The CDR3 runs 14 residues. In nucleotides, the CDR3 is TGTGCCAGCAGCAAACAGGGTACCACCTACGAGCAGTACTTC. It is translated as CASSKQGTTYEQYF. The whole variable domain, filled in from reference TRBV5-4 and TRBJ2-7, reads ETGVTQSPTHLIKTRGQQVTLRCSSQSGHNTVSWYQQALGQGPQFIFQYYREEENGRGNFPPRFSGLQFPNYSSELNVNALELDDSALYLCASSKQGTTYEQYFGPGTRLTVT.

This clone was seen only once. V usage is TRBV11-2 and J usage is TRBJ2-2; D is unresolved. The germline V gene encodes CDR1 SGHAT and CDR2 FQNNGV. CDR3 length equals 12 residues. Trimming took 5 bases from V and 6 from J, leaving 7 bases between them. CDR3 in DNA: TGTGCCAGCAGCAGAAGCTCCGGGGAGCTGTTTTTT. Encoded protein: CASSRSSGELFF.

This chain joins TRBV19 and TRBJ2-2; TRBD2 is a possible D gene (6 bases). Germline loops: CDR1 LNHDA, CDR2 SQIVND (reference sequence). The CDR3 length is 14 residues. V was shortened by 8 bases and J by 7 bases, with 17 bases between the two germline ends. The CDR3 here is CASRMGGASGELFF. CDR3 in DNA: TGTGCCAGTCGGATGGGGGGAGCCAGCGGGGAGCTGTTTTTT.

This chain links TRBV6-5 with TRBJ1-4, with D hard to call. V was cut by 2 bases and J by 6 bases, with 10 bases left in between. The germline V gene encodes CDR1 MNHEY and CDR2 SVGAGI. CDR3 size: 14 residues. The CDR3 loop is CASSYVRTDEKLFF. The CDR3 coding sequence is TGTGCCAGCAGTTACGTTCGTACGGATGAAAAACTGTTTTTT.

V is TRBV19 and J is TRBJ1-2; D might be TRBD1 (5 bases). The germline V and J ends were trimmed by 5 bases and 8 bases, with 21 bases remaining between them. CDR3 length: 15 residues. Germline CDR1 and CDR2: LNHDA and SQIVND (reference sequence). This CDR3 is CASSPRHGTSGGYTF. The CDR3 DNA reads as TGTGCCAGTAGTCCAAGACATGGGACTAGTGGGGGCTACACCTTC.

The J gene is TRBJ2-1, the V gene TRBV27; 9 bases match TRBD2. The CDR3 loop spans 16 amino acids. Per the germline V gene, CDR1 is MNHEY and CDR2 is SMNVEV (reference sequence). J was trimmed by 8 bases and V by 5 bases; bases with no gene match: 13. The DNA for the CDR3 is TGTGCCAGCAGTCCAATAGCGGGAGTATCCGGAGATGAGCAGTTCTTC. Translating it yields CASSPIAGVSGDEQFF.

This clone was observed a single time. The CDR3 spells CASSQGQGMGEQYF. In DNA form, the CDR3 reads TGCGCCAGCAGCCAAGGTCAGGGGATGGGAGAGCAGTACTTC. V is TRBV4-1 and J is TRBJ2-7, with a tentative D call TRBD1 (6 bases). The CDR3 covers 14 residues. CDR1 and CDR2 (germline): MGHRA, YSYEKL. V lost 1 base to trimming and J lost 7 bases, with 14 bases between them.

The chain combines TRBV30 with TRBJ1-5; maybe TRBD1 (6 bases). V shed 2 bases and J shed 0 bases, with 11 bases lying between them. The CDR3 is made up of 15 amino acids. Germline assignment: CDR1 GTSNPN and CDR2 SVGIG (reference sequence). The CDR3 protein is CAWSLGQNSNQPQHF. The DNA of the CDR3 is TGTGCCTGGAGTCTAGGACAGAATAGCAATCAGCCCCAGCATTTT.

The rearrangement links TRBV5-4 to TRBJ2-5; D not resolved. The germline CDR1 and CDR2 sequences are SGHNT and YYREEE (reference sequence). V shed 4 bases and J shed 2 bases, with 12 bases lying between them. This CDR3 region has 14 residues. CDR3 sequence: CASSLPHQQETQYF. CDR3 DNA: TGTGCCAGCAGCCTCCCACATCAACAAGAGACCCAGTACTTC.

The chain joins TRBV30 to TRBJ1-1; TRBD1 is a possible D gene (5 bases). This CDR3 comprises 11 residues. The ends were cut back, 7 bases at V and 6 bases at J, with 12 bases in the middle. Germline assignment: CDR1 GTSNPN and CDR2 SVGIG (reference sequence). CDR3 in amino acids: CAFDDSAEAFF. In nucleotides, the CDR3 is TGTGCCTTTGATGACAGCGCTGAAGCTTTCTTT.

This chain uses TRBV25-1 with TRBJ2-7; 8 positions match TRBD2. The CDR3 has 15 amino acids. With 1 base clipped from V and 3 bases from J, the junction kept 5 bases outside the gene matches. Germline V gives CDR1 MGHDK, CDR2 SYGVNS. The CDR3 coding sequence is TGTGCCAGCAGTGAATCCCTAGCGGGTTACTACGAGCAGTACTTC. Translated: CASSESLAGYYEQYF.

The chain combines TRBV19 with TRBJ2-7, with TRBD1 matching over 8 bases. J was trimmed by 1 base and V by 6 bases; bases with no gene match: 11. CDR1 LNHDA and CDR2 SQIVND come from the germline V gene (reference sequence). The CDR3 contains 16 residues. CDR3 amino acids: CASSPRQGPVSYEQYF. The CDR3 nucleotides read TGTGCCAGTAGCCCCCGACAGGGGCCGGTATCCTACGAGCAGTACTTC.

V is TRBV19 and J is TRBJ2-1; 7 nucleotides line up with TRBD2. CDR1 and CDR2 from the germline V gene are LNHDA and SQIVND (reference sequence). The CDR3 has 12 residues. J was trimmed by 5 bases and V by 9 bases; bases with no gene match: 4. The CDR3 bases are TGTGCCAGCAGCGGGGTAAACAATGAGCAGTTCTTC. Translating gives CASSGVNNEQFF.

The V and J genes are TRBV6-1 and TRBJ2-1; D gene uncertain. The germline V gene has CDR1 MNHNS and CDR2 SASEGT. This CDR3 spans 13 amino acids. V gave up 7 bases and J gave up 8 bases, with 15 bases separating them. CDR3 amino acids: CASTVPHLDEQFF. DNA for the CDR3: TGTGCCAGCACAGTCCCTCACCTCGATGAGCAGTTCTTC.

The chain recombines TRBV11-3 with TRBJ2-5; the match to TRBD2 covers 10 bases. The trim removed 3 bases at V and 5 bases at J, leaving 6 bases unmatched. The V gene's germline CDR1 is SGHNT and CDR2 YENEEA. The CDR3 has 15 residues. CDR3 in amino acids: CASSLTQREGETQYF. CDR3 bases: TGTGCCAGCAGCTTGACCCAGCGGGAGGGGGAGACCCAGTACTTC.

This clone is a singleton in its sample. This rearrangement joins TRBV19 to TRBJ2-1; 9 nucleotides agree with TRBD2. The CDR3 consists of 14 residues. The V and J ends lost 6 bases and 2 bases, in that order; junction bases with no gene match: 2. Germline CDR1 is LNHDA and CDR2 is SQIVND (reference sequence). CDR3 nucleotide sequence: TGTGCCAGTAGGGGACTAGCAGCCTACAATGAGCAGTTCTTC. Translated, it gives CASRGLAAYNEQFF.

The chain links TRBV6-5 to TRBJ1-5; D remains unclear. V gave up 4 bases and J gave up 7 bases, with 17 bases separating them. Germline CDR1 is MNHEY and CDR2 is SVGAGI. The CDR3 extends over 15 amino acids. CDR3 loop: CASSSNSAAGQPQHF. The CDR3 coding sequence is TGTGCCAGCAGTTCCAACAGTGCGGCGGGGCAGCCCCAGCATTTT.

The chain uses TRBV19 and TRBJ2-5, with TRBD1 matching 7 bases. Trimming cost V 9 bases and J 1 base; bases outside gene matches: 8. The germline CDR1 and CDR2 sequences are LNHDA and SQIVND (reference sequence). This CDR3 has 14 amino acids. The CDR3 DNA sequence: TGTGCCAGCACTCGACAGGGATTCCAAGAGACCCAGTACTTC. As protein: CASTRQGFQETQYF.

The chain joins TRBV27 to TRBJ2-3; weak D call: TRBD1 (7 bases). Trimming stripped 5 bases from V and 1 base from J, with 19 bases between. The CDR3 has 17 amino acids. Germline assignment: CDR1 MNHEY and CDR2 SMNVEV (reference sequence). The CDR3 sequence is CASSGVRGRGGTDTQYF. CDR3 nucleotides: TGTGCCAGCAGTGGGGTGCGGGGCAGGGGGGGCACAGATACGCAGTATTTT.

In nucleotides, the CDR3 is TGTGCCAGCAGCTTGGTTCCGAGGAACACTGAAGCTTTCTTT. It specifies CASSLVPRNTEAFF. The chain has TRBV5-4 and TRBJ1-1; D gene uncertain. CDR1 and CDR2 (germline): SGHNT, YYREEE (reference sequence). This CDR3 comprises 14 residues. V gave up 0 bases and J gave up 1 base, with 7 bases separating them.

The gene calls are TRBV30 and TRBJ2-2; 10 nucleotides match TRBD2. The V segment lost 2 bases and the J segment 6 bases; nucleotides outside the gene matches: 6. The CDR3 spans 15 residues. Germline CDR1 and CDR2: GTSNPN and SVGIG (reference sequence). DNA for the CDR3: TGTGCCTGGAGTCTAGCGGGAGCCCTTCCCGGGGAGCTGTTTTTT. Translating it yields CAWSLAGALPGELFF.

This chain uses TRBV27 with TRBJ1-5; TRBD1 is a possible D gene (6 bases). The CDR3 is 15 residues long. Trimming removed 4 bases at V and 5 bases at J, with 15 bases between. CDR1 and CDR2 from the germline V gene are MNHEY and SMNVEV (reference sequence). CDR3 in DNA: TGTGCCAGCAGTTGGGGGCGTGGGCGGGATCAGCCCCAGCATTTT. Protein sequence: CASSWGRGRDQPQHF.